Shown below are 29 T cell receptor beta chains from a single sample sequenced in a study of cytotoxic CD8 clonotypes in ibrutinib-treated CLL. The table came from immunoSEQ multiplex PCR; TCRdb's copy has only in-frame clones and leaves some out. The sample lists some 130,000 clones, 70% to 90% occurring once. The sequencing here drew on PBMCs, taken after 24 months of ibrutinib treatment. The receptors shown here come from a human donor with chronic lymphocytic leukemia.

V is TRBV19 and J is TRBJ2-1, with a tentative D call TRBD1 (5 bases). The CDR3 contains 14 residues. V lost 2 bases and J 7 bases, leaving 12 bases between the germline ends. Germline V gene sequence: CDR1 LNHDA, CDR2 SQIVND (reference sequence). CDR3 nucleotides: TGTGCCAGTAGTATATTTCAGGGTAGAAATGAGCAGTTCTTC. It translates to CASSIFQGRNEQFF.

The chain couples TRBV9 to TRBJ2-5; D gene unclear. Germline V gene sequence: CDR1 SGDLS, CDR2 YYNGEE. There are 13 residues in the CDR3. V dropped 3 bases and J dropped 5 bases, with 11 bases sitting between them. The CDR3 sequence is CASSAGNAETQYF. CDR3 sequence (DNA): TGTGCCAGCAGCGCTGGAAACGCGGAGACCCAGTACTTC. Full variable domain (remainder filled in from reference TRBV9 and TRBJ2-5): DSGVTQTPKHLITATGQRVTLRCSPRSGDLSVYWYQQSLDQGLQFLIQYYNGEERAKGNILERFSAQQFPDLHSELNLSSLELGDSALYFCASSAGNAETQYFGPGTRLLVL.

A word on this clone: The same CDR3 arises from other DNA sequences in this sample as well. This sequence joins TRBV7-9 and TRBJ2-7, with D possibly TRBD1 on 5 matching bases. The CDR3 runs to 14 residues. Germline V lookup: CDR1 SEHNR, CDR2 FQNEAQ (reference sequence). The V end lost 4 bases, the J end lost 6 bases, and 16 bases lay between the germline ends. For the CDR3, the DNA is TGTGCCAGCAGCTCACACCAGGGCGCCTCCGAGCAGTACTTC. Protein product: CASSSHQGASEQYF.

The table lists this clone with a count of one. The CDR3 protein is CASSEGPNNYGYTF. CDR3 sequence (DNA): TGTGCCAGCAGCGAAGGGCCAAATAACTATGGCTACACCTTC. This chain links TRBV11-1 with TRBJ1-2; D is ambiguous. Germline V gives CDR1 SGHAT, CDR2 FQDESV (reference sequence). This CDR3 is built from 14 residues. With 5 bases removed from V and 1 base from J, the gap between germline ends came to 11 bases.

This chain joins TRBV5-1 and TRBJ2-1; tentative D call: TRBD1 (6 bases). V was clipped by 4 bases and J by 0 bases, with 14 bases between them. Looked up from germline, CDR1 is SGHRS and CDR2 is YFSETQ. The CDR3 is made up of 16 amino acids. CDR3 residues: CASSPLQGSSYNEQFF. CDR3 nucleotide sequence: TGCGCCAGCAGCCCTCTACAGGGCAGCTCCTACAATGAGCAGTTCTTC. The full variable domain, completed using reference TRBV5-1 and TRBJ2-1, is KAGVTQTPRYLIKTRGQQVTLSCSPISGHRSVSWYQQTPGQGLQFLFEYFSETQRNKGNFPGRFSGRQFSNSRSEMNVSTLELGDSALYLCASSPLQGSSYNEQFFGPGTRLTVL.

The chain combines TRBV5-4 with TRBJ1-6, with D perhaps TRBD1 (5 bases). CDR1 and CDR2 from the germline V gene are SGHNT and YYREEE (reference sequence). The CDR3 has 15 residues. The germline V and J ends were trimmed by 0 bases and 10 bases, with 14 bases remaining between them. CDR3 coding DNA: TGTGCCAGCAGCTTGGGGCAGGGAAGAAGATCACCCCTCCACTTT. Its protein is CASSLGQGRRSPLHF.

CDR3 in amino acids: CASSRGLGGELFF. The CDR3 DNA follows: TGTGCCAGCAGTCGCGGCTTGGGTGGGGAGCTGTTTTTT. The chain has TRBV6-6 and TRBJ2-2; no clear D. Germline V gene data show CDR1 as MNHNY and CDR2 as SVGAGI (reference sequence). The CDR3 is 13 amino acids. The germline V and J ends were trimmed by 5 bases and 8 bases, with 12 bases remaining between them.

V usage is TRBV11-2 and J usage is TRBJ2-3, with a tentative D call TRBD2 (6 bases). The ends were cut back, 5 bases at V and 0 bases at J, with 21 bases in the middle. Germline CDR1 reads SGHAT; CDR2 reads FQNNGV. CDR3 length: 18 residues. The CDR3 region is CASSVGLATLSSTDTQYF. For the CDR3, the DNA is TGTGCCAGCAGCGTGGGGCTAGCGACGCTCTCTAGCACAGATACGCAGTATTTT.

This rearrangement joins TRBV28 to TRBJ2-7; D not certain. The V gene lost 4 bases and the J gene lost 4 bases, with 11 bases spanning the gap. The CDR3 has 13 amino acids. Per the germline V gene, CDR1 is MDHEN and CDR2 is SYDVKM. CDR3 sequence: CASSSADGYEQYF. For the CDR3, the DNA is TGTGCCAGCAGTTCCGCGGACGGGTACGAGCAGTACTTC.

The CDR3 region has the DNA TGCAGCGTCCTCCTACGGACCACTGAAGCTTTCTTT. As protein: CSVLLRTTEAFF. This chain uses TRBV29-1 with TRBJ1-1; D is undetermined. V was pared by 6 bases and J by 4 bases, with 12 bases between. Per the germline V gene, CDR1 is SQVTM and CDR2 is ANQGSEA. CDR3 length: 12 residues. Based on the CDR3 plus reference TRBV29-1 and TRBJ1-1, the full variable domain is SAVISQKPSRDICQRGTSLTIQCQVDSQVTMMFWYRQQPGQSLTLIATANQGSEATYESGFVIDKFPISRPNLTFSTLTVSNMSPEDSSIYLCSVLLRTTEAFFGQGTRLTVV.

V and J are TRBV7-2 and TRBJ2-5; either TRBD1 or TRBD2 may fit D (5 bases each). The V end was cut by 5 bases, the J end by 2 bases, with 21 bases between. CDR3 length: 17 amino acids. Germline CDR1 is SGHTA and CDR2 is FQGNSA. CDR3 nucleotide sequence: TGTGCCAGCAGCCCAATCGTGTCGGGGACCCGTCAAGAGACCCAGTACTTC. Amino acids: CASSPIVSGTRQETQYF.

The CDR3, as DNA: TGTGCCAGCTCACCGCCGGGACGACCACAAGAGACCCAGTACTTC. It translates to CASSPPGRPQETQYF. J is TRBJ2-5 and V is TRBV18; D may match TRBD1 or TRBD2 (5 bases each). V was clipped by 3 bases and J by 2 bases, with 13 bases between them. This CDR3 is 15 amino acids long. Germline V gene data show CDR1 as KGHSH and CDR2 as LQKENI.

The chain couples TRBV18 to TRBJ2-7; D possibly corresponds to TRBD1 (5 bases). Germline values: CDR1 KGHSH, CDR2 LQKENI. The CDR3 has 15 amino acids. Trimming stripped 0 bases from V and 0 bases from J, with 9 bases between. The CDR3 nucleotides read TGTGCCAGCTCACCACCGGCAGGGTACTCCTACGAGCAGTACTTC. The encoded protein is CASSPPAGYSYEQYF.

This clone was observed a few times. The J gene is TRBJ1-5, the V gene TRBV6-1, with 7 nucleotides matching TRBD1. Germline V CDR1 and CDR2: MNHNS, SASEGT. There are 15 residues in the CDR3. V lost 4 bases, J lost 0 bases, and 3 bases stayed unmatched. In nucleotides, the CDR3 is TGTGCCAGCAGTGCTGGGACAGATAGCAATCAGCCCCAGCATTTT. This translates into CASSAGTDSNQPQHF.

Here the CDR3 reads CASSLVGSSSSYNEQFF. CDR3 nucleotides: TGTGCCAGCAGCTTAGTGGGATCATCGAGCTCCTACAATGAGCAGTTCTTC. The rearrangement links TRBV7-6 to TRBJ2-1; D not certain. Trimming took 1 base from V and 0 from J, leaving 13 bases between them. CDR1 SGHVS and CDR2 FNYEAQ come from the germline V gene. The CDR3 covers 17 residues.

The V gene is TRBV7-9, the J gene TRBJ1-2; TRBD1 matches 8 bases. CDR1 and CDR2 from the germline V gene are SEHNR and FQNEAQ (reference sequence). V trimming: 5 bases; J trimming: 2 bases; junction bases outside the gene matches: 4. The CDR3 totals 14 residues. The CDR3 coding sequence is TGTGCCAGCAGCCTAGACAGGGGAAACTATGGCTACACCTTC. Its protein product is CASSLDRGNYGYTF.

The rearrangement links TRBV5-8 to TRBJ1-4; D unclear. Germline loops: CDR1 SGHTS, CDR2 YDEGEE. V lost 4 bases, J lost 0 bases, and 13 bases lay in between. The CDR3 spans 16 residues. CDR3 protein: CASSQPWGTTNEKLFF. The CDR3 nucleotides are TGTGCCAGCAGCCAGCCGTGGGGTACAACTAATGAAAAACTGTTTTTT.

This chain joins TRBV28 and TRBJ2-6; the D gene is possibly TRBD1 (5 bases). This CDR3 comprises 17 residues. The germline V gene encodes CDR1 MDHEN and CDR2 SYDVKM. V gave up 2 bases and J gave up 0 bases, with 11 bases separating them. The CDR3 coding sequence is TGTGCCAGCAGTTTAGGGGTGGGGCCCTCTGGGGCCAACGTCCTGACTTTC. It yields the protein CASSLGVGPSGANVLTF.

The genes are TRBV4-1 and TRBJ2-5; 10 bases map to TRBD2. Trimming at V came to 3 bases and at J to 1 base, leaving 8 bases not matched to a gene. Germline V CDR1 and CDR2: MGHRA, YSYEKL. The CDR3 totals 17 residues. The CDR3 spells CASSHGLWTSGQETQYF. The CDR3 DNA follows: TGCGCCAGCAGCCATGGCTTGTGGACTAGCGGCCAAGAGACCCAGTACTTC.

This chain joins TRBV15 and TRBJ2-1; 10 nucleotides line up with TRBD2. The germline V gene has CDR1 LNHNV and CDR2 YYDKDF (reference sequence). The CDR3 spans 16 residues. V lost 0 bases and J lost 5; bases outside the gene matches: 4. The CDR3: CATSRDLAGGNNEQFF. The CDR3 nucleotides read TGTGCCACCAGCAGAGATTTAGCGGGGGGTAACAATGAGCAGTTCTTC.

The chain uses TRBV7-2 and TRBJ2-7; D may be TRBD1 (5 bases). V gave up 6 bases and J gave up 4 bases, with 19 bases separating them. Germline V CDR1 and CDR2: SGHTA, FQGNSA. This CDR3 has 15 residues. The CDR3 region is CASRLQVGLAYEQYF. The CDR3 DNA follows: TGTGCCAGCAGATTACAGGTTGGCTTGGCATACGAGCAGTACTTC.

This clone has a single count. The gene calls are TRBV5-1 and TRBJ2-7; 8 nucleotides align to TRBD2. Germline-derived CDR1 and CDR2 are SGHRS and YFSETQ. V shed 0 bases and J 3 bases; nucleotides not matched to a gene: 14. This CDR3 comprises 18 residues. This chain's CDR3 is CASSLAGIVGTRGYEQYF. For the CDR3, the DNA is TGCGCCAGCAGCTTGGCCGGAATAGTAGGGACTAGGGGCTACGAGCAGTACTTC.

The chain uses TRBV10-3 and TRBJ2-5; D ambiguous. CDR1 and CDR2 from the germline V gene are ENHRY and SYGVKD. This CDR3 has 11 residues. V lost 0 bases and J 5 bases, leaving 1 base between the germline ends. The CDR3 here is CAISESETQYF. CDR3 DNA: TGTGCCATCAGTGAGTCTGAGACCCAGTACTTC.

CDR3 amino acids: CASRARQGNSPLHF. The CDR3 coding sequence is TGTGCCAGCAGGGCCCGACAGGGTAATTCACCCCTCCACTTT. The chain carries TRBV2 and TRBJ1-6; 7 bases line up with TRBD1. Per the germline V gene, CDR1 is SNHLY and CDR2 is FYNNEI. The V gene end was trimmed by 6 bases and the J gene end by 6 bases; junction bases not matched to a gene: 5. The CDR3 is 14 amino acids.

The J gene is TRBJ2-7, the V gene TRBV7-2; D remains unclear. Trimming removed 0 bases from V and 5 bases from J, with 2 bases in between. Germline V gives CDR1 SGHTA, CDR2 FQGNSA. The CDR3 has 11 amino acids. CDR3 sequence: CASSLANEQYF. CDR3 nucleotides: TGTGCCAGCAGCTTAGCGAACGAGCAGTACTTC. Combining the CDR3 with reference TRBV7-2 and TRBJ2-7 gives the whole variable domain GAGVSQSPSNKVTEKGKDVELRCDPISGHTALYWYRQSLGQGLEFLIYFQGNSAPDKSGLPSDRFSAERTGGSVSTLTIQRTQQEDSAVYLCASSLANEQYFGPGTRLTVT.

The CDR3 here is CASRLIGWGYTF. The CDR3 bases are TGTGCCAGCAGATTGATAGGGTGGGGCTACACCTTC. This sequence joins TRBV28 and TRBJ1-2, with D uncertain. The germline V gene has CDR1 MDHEN and CDR2 SYDVKM. Trimming cost V 6 bases and J 8 bases, with 13 bases left between them. This CDR3 has 12 amino acids.

The chain carries TRBV6-6 and TRBJ1-3; D perhaps matches TRBD1 (5 bases). This CDR3 region has 15 residues. CDR1 and CDR2 (germline): MNHNY, SVGAGI (reference sequence). Between the trimmed V and J ends, which lost 6 bases and 7 bases, there was a span of 19 bases. The CDR3 region has the DNA TGTGCCAGCAGCCCCGGCAGGGCCTTCCGGAACACCATATATTTT. This codes for CASSPGRAFRNTIYF.

The chain carries TRBV7-6 and TRBJ2-2; D is perhaps TRBD1 (6 bases). The CDR3 is 15 amino acids. Germline loops: CDR1 SGHVS, CDR2 FNYEAQ. Trimming pared 1 base from V and 3 bases from J, leaving 9 bases between. CDR3 sequence (DNA): TGTGCCAGCAGCTTAGGCAGGGGCCACACCGGGGAGCTGTTTTTT. This encodes CASSLGRGHTGELFF.

This clone appeared a single time. The chain has TRBV6-5 and TRBJ1-2; weak D call: TRBD1 (6 bases). Germline V gene sequence: CDR1 MNHEY, CDR2 SVGAGI. Trimming took off 1 base at V and 6 bases at J, with 15 bases between the two ends. The CDR3 totals 15 residues. The DNA of the CDR3 is TGTGCCAGCAGTTACTTGATCCCGGGACACCATGGCTACACCTTC. It is translated as CASSYLIPGHHGYTF.